The 24 T cell receptor beta chains below all came from one sample that was sequenced in a study of OX40 agonist ivuxolimab in advanced cancers. The protocol was immunoSEQ multiplex PCR, while the TCRdb copy is restricted to in-frame clones and leaves out a portion. Here the sample spans about 58,000 clones, more than 80% being singletons. Material: CD4+ or CD8+ T cells sorted from blood, obtained in a trial of the OX40 agonist ivuxolimab. Receptors were obtained from an adult with an advanced solid tumor such as melanoma, head and neck, liver or kidney cancer.

This rearrangement joins TRBV5-8 to TRBJ2-5; the match to TRBD2 covers 13 bases. Per the germline V gene, CDR1 is SGHTS and CDR2 is YDEGEE. Germline trimming cut 4 bases from V and 2 bases from J; bases unmatched to any gene: 5. This CDR3 is built from 16 residues. Written as DNA, the CDR3 is TGTGCCAGCAGCCCAGGACTAGCGGGGGATCAAGAGACCCAGTACTTC. Translated: CASSPGLAGDQETQYF.

The rearrangement uses TRBV28 and TRBJ2-7, with D tentatively TRBD2 (5 bases). V lost 5 bases, J lost 4 bases, and 18 bases lay in between. This CDR3 region has 15 residues. Germline loops: CDR1 MDHEN, CDR2 SYDVKM. The CDR3 nucleotides are TGTGCCAGCAGTGCCCCCGGCGGGCCACAATACGAGCAGTACTTC. Residues: CASSAPGGPQYEQYF.

A few counts support this clone. The chain links TRBV13 to TRBJ1-3; maybe TRBD1 (5 bases). V lost 4 bases and J lost 0, with 16 bases in between. The CDR3 is 17 amino acids. Germline assignment: CDR1 PRHDT and CDR2 FYEKMQ (reference sequence). The CDR3 DNA follows: TGTGCCAGCAGCTACCCCGCGACAGTTTCCTCTGGAAACACCATATATTTT. Protein sequence: CASSYPATVSSGNTIYF.

On this clone itself: The identical CDR3 is also encoded by other nucleotide sequences in the sample. The chain combines TRBV18 with TRBJ2-7; perhaps TRBD1 as D (6 bases). The CDR3 runs 12 residues. V was trimmed by 4 bases and J by 2 bases, leaving 6 bases between them. Germline CDR1 is KGHSH and CDR2 is LQKENI. For the CDR3, the DNA is TGTGCCAGCTCACAGGGGGCCTACGAGCAGTACTTC. It encodes CASSQGAYEQYF.

The rearrangement joins TRBV6-5 to TRBJ2-1; TRBD1 matches 7 bases. CDR1 MNHEY and CDR2 SVGAGI come from the germline V gene. The CDR3 loop spans 15 amino acids. V gave up 6 bases and J gave up 0 bases; unmatched junction bases: 5. CDR3: CASSRDRASYNEQFF. CDR3 DNA: TGTGCCAGCAGCCGTGACAGGGCCTCCTACAATGAGCAGTTCTTC.

The rearrangement joins TRBV2 to TRBJ1-2; the match to TRBD1 covers 9 bases. Trimming removed 6 bases from V and 6 bases from J; junction bases left unmatched: 11. The CDR3 is 15 residues long. In germline, CDR1 is SNHLY, CDR2 FYNNEI. This chain's CDR3 is CASRATGTGTHGYTF. CDR3 in DNA: TGTGCCAGCAGAGCAACCGGGACAGGGACCCATGGCTACACCTTC. Together with reference TRBV2 and TRBJ1-2, the CDR3 gives the full variable domain: EPEVTQTPSHQVTQMGQEVILRCVPISNHLYFYWYRQILGQKVEFLVSFYNNEISEKSEIFDDQFSVERPDGSNFTLKIRSTKLEDSAMYFCASRATGTGTHGYTFGSGTRLTVV.

This clone was counted between two and nine times. The chain recombines TRBV4-2 with TRBJ1-4; D gene unclear. The CDR3 contains 15 residues. Germline CDR1 reads LGHNA; CDR2 reads YNFKEQ. V was pared by 0 bases and J by 7 bases, with 12 bases between. CDR3 loop: CASSQDYRASEKLFF. The CDR3, as DNA: TGTGCCAGCAGCCAAGACTACCGGGCTTCTGAAAAACTGTTTTTT.

The J gene is TRBJ2-1, the V gene TRBV6-1; TRBD1 aligns across 7 bases. V shed 2 bases and J 9 bases; nucleotides not matched to a gene: 7. This CDR3 is 14 amino acids long. Germline loops: CDR1 MNHNS, CDR2 SASEGT. CDR3 DNA: TGTGCCAGCAGTGAATATGGACAGGCTAGTGAGCAGTTCTTC. As protein: CASSEYGQASEQFF.

CDR3 sequence: CASSLSGNYEQYF. The CDR3 DNA follows: TGCGCCAGCAGCTTGTCTGGGAACTACGAGCAGTACTTC. V gene TRBV5-1 combines with J gene TRBJ2-7; D is unresolved. This CDR3 has 13 amino acids. V was trimmed by 1 base and J by 3 bases, leaving 8 bases between them. The germline CDR1 and CDR2 sequences are SGHRS and YFSETQ.

The chain joins TRBV11-2 to TRBJ1-4, with 7 positions matching TRBD1. CDR3 length equals 15 residues. Germline-derived CDR1 and CDR2 are SGHAT and FQNNGV. Losses at the gene ends were 1 base for V and 3 bases for J; bases not matched to a gene: 2. The DNA for the CDR3 is TGTGCCAGCAGCTTAGCGGGACAGCCTAATGAAAAACTGTTTTTT. Encoded protein: CASSLAGQPNEKLFF.

In this sample, this clone turned up a few times. V gene TRBV27 combines with J gene TRBJ1-2; possible D gene TRBD1, 5 bases. V was clipped by 4 bases and J by 4 bases, with 13 bases between them. The CDR3 covers 14 residues. CDR1 and CDR2 from the germline V gene are MNHEY and SMNVEV (reference sequence). CDR3 residues: CASSWGAEAYGYTF. The CDR3 nucleotides are TGTGCCAGCAGTTGGGGCGCAGAAGCCTATGGCTACACCTTC.

The chain links TRBV5-8 to TRBJ2-7, with TRBD2 as a possible D gene (5 bases). The V gene's germline CDR1 is SGHTS and CDR2 YDEGEE. This CDR3 is built from 13 residues. V dropped 0 bases and J dropped 3 bases, with 7 bases sitting between them. The CDR3 bases are TGTGCCAGCAGCTTGGAACGGGACTACGAGCAGTACTTC. Its translation is CASSLERDYEQYF.

J is TRBJ2-1 and V is TRBV12-5, with a tentative D call TRBD1 (6 bases). Germline loops: CDR1 LGHNT, CDR2 FRNRAP. V was pared by 5 bases and J by 5 bases, with 10 bases between. The CDR3 is 13 residues long. CDR3 DNA sequence: TGTGCTAGTGGTAAGGACAGTAACAATGAGCAGTTCTTC. Its protein is CASGKDSNNEQFF.

In its sample, this clone was seen once. The J gene is TRBJ2-7, the V gene TRBV7-2, with D possibly TRBD1 on 5 matching bases. The CDR3 is 14 residues long. V was clipped by 4 bases and J by 2 bases, with 12 bases between them. Germline V lookup: CDR1 SGHTA, CDR2 FQGNSA. CDR3 sequence (DNA): TGTGCCAGCAGCTCCAGACAGATTCCCTACGAGCAGTACTTC. Its translation: CASSSRQIPYEQYF.

The rearrangement uses TRBV5-4 and TRBJ2-3; D possibly corresponds to TRBD2 (5 bases). V was cut by 0 bases and J by 6 bases, with 14 bases left in between. CDR1 and CDR2 (germline): SGHNT, YYREEE (reference sequence). This CDR3 is 15 amino acids long. The CDR3 is CASSLAASNSDTQYF. The CDR3 DNA sequence: TGTGCCAGCAGCTTGGCAGCTAGCAATTCGGATACGCAGTATTTT.

This chain connects TRBV29-1 to TRBJ1-1; tentatively, D is TRBD1 (6 bases). Deletions cut 6 bases from V and 4 bases from J, with 21 bases between. Germline loops: CDR1 SQVTM, CDR2 ANQGSEA. This CDR3 contains 15 residues. For the CDR3, the DNA is TGCAGCGTGTATACCCGGACAGCGCCCGCCACTGAAGCTTTCTTT. It codes for CSVYTRTAPATEAFF.

This clone was seen only a few times. The rearrangement joins TRBV4-2 to TRBJ2-3; D is unresolved. CDR3 length: 12 amino acids. Germline lookup yields CDR1 LGHNA and CDR2 YNFKEQ. The ends were cut back, 2 bases at V and 2 bases at J, with 2 bases in the middle. CDR3 DNA: TGTGCCAGCAGCCAATCCACAGATACGCAGTATTTT. Its translation is CASSQSTDTQYF.

The rearrangement links TRBV5-6 to TRBJ2-1, with 12 bases fitting TRBD2. Unmatched junction bases numbered 10, after V lost 2 bases and J lost 4 bases. Germline CDR1 SGHDT, CDR2 YYEEEE. The CDR3 has 18 amino acids. CDR3 sequence (DNA): TGTGCCAGCAGCTTAGACCGGCTCCTAGCGGGGGGGTACAATGAGCAGTTCTTC. Translation: CASSLDRLLAGGYNEQFF. The variable domain in full, completed from reference TRBV5-6 and TRBJ2-1, reads DAGVTQSPTHLIKTRGQQVTLRCSPKSGHDTVSWYQQALGQGPQFIFQYYEEEERQRGNFPDRFSGHQFPNYSSELNVNALLLGDSALYLCASSLDRLLAGGYNEQFFGPGTRLTVL.

The chain recombines TRBV2 with TRBJ2-1; TRBD2 matches 10 bases. Germline assignment: CDR1 SNHLY and CDR2 FYNNEI. The V segment lost 4 bases and the J segment 7 bases; nucleotides outside the gene matches: 13. The CDR3 is made up of 17 amino acids. CDR3 sequence (DNA): TGTGCCAGCAGTGTGTCTAGCGGGGGCCCCGATGCGAATGAGCAGTTCTTC. Translating it yields CASSVSSGGPDANEQFF.

The chain recombines TRBV9 with TRBJ2-3; D remains ambiguous. Trimming stripped 0 bases from V and 0 bases from J, with 11 bases between. The CDR3 consists of 16 residues. Germline V gene sequence: CDR1 SGDLS, CDR2 YYNGEE. The chain's CDR3 is CASSVGVNPSTDTQYF. CDR3 bases: TGTGCCAGCAGCGTAGGGGTGAACCCTAGCACAGATACGCAGTATTTT.

This chain links TRBV7-8 with TRBJ1-2; D gene unclear. The V gene's germline CDR1 is SGHVS and CDR2 FQNEAQ. V lost 5 bases, J lost 8 bases, and 12 bases lay in between. The CDR3 loop spans 12 amino acids. For the CDR3, the DNA is TGTGCCAGCAGCCCTAGAAACGAAGGCTACACCTTC. Translating gives CASSPRNEGYTF.

The V call is TRBV2, the J call TRBJ1-4; no clear D gene. Germline-derived CDR1 and CDR2 are SNHLY and FYNNEI. Trimming left V 8 bases short and J 12 bases short, with 13 bases between. The CDR3 totals 11 residues. The CDR3 sequence is CASGEWQQLFF. The CDR3 nucleotides read TGTGCCAGCGGAGAGTGGCAACAACTGTTTTTT.

This clone was found a few times. The V call is TRBV10-3, the J call TRBJ2-5; D may be TRBD2 (8 bases). V was shortened by 10 bases and J by 2 bases, with 14 bases between the two germline ends. The CDR3 length is 13 residues. Germline V gene sequence: CDR1 ENHRY, CDR2 SYGVKD. The CDR3 region is CATGGGQQETQYF. In DNA form, the CDR3 reads TGTGCCACGGGGGGGGGACAGCAAGAGACCCAGTACTTC.

This clone was seen only once. The genes are TRBV5-4 and TRBJ2-5, with TRBD2 matching 7 bases. The CDR3 covers 13 residues. After removal of 7 bases from V and 2 bases from J, the junction contained 5 bases not matched to a gene. Germline V CDR1 and CDR2: SGHNT, YYREEE (reference sequence). The CDR3 loop is CASGRTRQETQYF. CDR3 coding DNA: TGTGCCAGCGGGCGGACTAGACAAGAGACCCAGTACTTC.